This T cell receptor (beta chain) was identified in a study of cytomegalovirus exposure and HLA in healthy donors. PCR used 60 Vbeta primers and 13 Jbeta primers. Assay used: immunoSEQ multiplex PCR; TCRdb lists only in-frame clones, some missing. The table includes about 120,000 clones, about three quarters detected once. Germline V lookup: CDR1 LGHNA, CDR2 YNFKEQ. V gave up 4 bases and J gave up 0 bases, with 12 bases separating them. The CDR3 sequence is 16 residues long. Sample: PBMCs. The TCR was taken from a middle-aged woman in good health and CMV-seropositive. V gene TRBV4-2 combines with J gene TRBJ2-2; D is uncertain. As DNA, the CDR3 is TGTGCCAGCAGCCCCCTAAATTACGCGAACACCGGGGAGCTGTTTTTT. Its translation: CASSPLNYANTGELFF.